This T cell receptor beta chain was sequenced during a study of blood T cell repertoires in COVID-19 (dated by TCRdb to the early 2020s). Notes on the research overall: Samples from collaborators originated in the United States, Italy and Spain and spanned both the acute and convalescent phases of COVID-19. Nearly every sample came with metadata listing a de-identified subject ID, COVID-19 status, age in years and sex. The material from the prospective study consisted of cDNA or gDNA derived from T cells, B-cell-depleted T cells, or PBMCs. The samples were drawn from two sources: the first 160 participants of the ongoing ImmuneRACE study, and 950 to 1,500 subjects contributed by 6 global collaborators. Deeply sampled blood TCRbeta repertoires from subjects exposed to, actively infected with, or recovered from COVID-19 were included in the dataset. The repertoires were made available in a free public database intended to serve as a resource for research on the immune response to SARS-CoV-2. Where available, HLA class I and class II types were taken from metadata supplied by the sample provider and were not determined by assay-based typing.

The immunoSEQ Assay, a bias-controlled multiplex PCR, was used to amplify TCRbeta CDR3 regions from genomic DNA. In the source study's methods: Within the assay, amplification of reference gene primers was used to estimate how many nucleated cells each sample contained. Sequence reads were collapsed and filtered to measure the absolute abundance of every unique TCRbeta CDR3 rearrangement. For each sample, productive Simpson clonality was calculated as the square root of Simpson's diversity index across productive rearrangements. The table was pulled from immuneACCESS by TCRdb, which kept in-frame rearrangements only. Such tables lose some clones; where checked, under half of the loss comes from unresolved V genes, and the rest has no known cause. The V and J calls and clone size are taken from that table; D and trimming were inferred from the DNA. This sample has approximately 190,000 clones in its table, and 84% of those were observed once. Approximately 5% of the sample belongs to the ten largest clones.

Each collaborating institution followed its own protocols to collect whole blood in K2EDTA tubes. For TCRbeta analysis, collaborators shipped samples in one of three forms: frozen whole blood, isolated PBMCs, or DNA extracted from either of those sample types. For this clone: The target of this receptor is not known. Base qualities are missing; no much larger clone stands one base away.

The investigation overall reported the following: How much clinical and demographic metadata was included differed by source and by participant, and the metadata was provided uncurated.

This sequence was found in a woman aged 70-85 years with active or convalescent COVID-19. What was sequenced was peripheral blood.

The sequence in DNA is TGTGCCAGCAGCGTAGTGTCTCAGGGGGCGCAAGCTTTCTTT. Translation gives CASSVVSQGAQAFF. The chain was built from TRBV9 and TRBJ1-1, with TRBD1 matching 8 junction bases. V trim: 0 bases; J trim: 9 bases; unmatched bases: 7. The germline V gene yields SGDLS for CDR1 and YYNGEE for CDR2. Inclusive of the bounding cysteine and phenylalanine, the CDR3 is 14 residues long. Only CDR3 DNA remains: 42 bases, in frame from the first base. With the rest looked up from the reference TRBV9 and TRBJ1-1 genes rather than sequenced, the full variable domain is DSGVTQTPKHLITATGQRVTLRCSPRSGDLSVYWYQQSLDQGLQFLIQYYNGEERAKGNILERFSAQQFPDLHSELNLSSLELGDSALYFCASSVVSQGAQAFFGQGTRLTVV.